The 23 T cell receptor beta chains reported below all come from one sample, sequenced in a study of CD8 T cells in Susac syndrome. cDNA came from about 0.51 to 1 ug RNA primed by random hexamers. TCRdb reanalysed the immunoSEQ multiplex PCR reads using MiXCR and keeps one entry per CDR3 protein. The sample consists of around 71,000 distinct CDR3 sequences, under 96% of them appearing once. Sequencing used CD4+ T cells from PBMCs. Every receptor here comes from a human donor with multiple sclerosis.

The rearrangement links TRBV9 to TRBJ2-5; possible D gene TRBD2, 5 bases. V lost 0 bases to trimming and J lost 1 base, with 16 bases between them. Germline V gene sequence: CDR1 SGDLS, CDR2 YYNGEE. This CDR3 is built from 17 residues. The CDR3 DNA reads as TGTGCCAGCAGCGTAGGAGTAGCGACGGCCCCCCAAGAGACCCAGTACTTC. This gives the protein CASSVGVATAPQETQYF.

This clonotype has only a few counts. This chain connects TRBV12-3 or TRBV12-4 to TRBJ1-5; D is undetermined. The CDR3 extends over 13 amino acids. Trimming shortened V by 3 bases and J by 2 bases, and 5 bases separated the two germline ends. As DNA, the CDR3 is TGTGCCAGCAGTTTTGAGGGCAATCAGCCCCAGCATTTT. Protein sequence: CASSFEGNQPQHF.

This chain uses TRBV7-2 with TRBJ1-5; D is uncertain. CDR1 is SGHTA, CDR2 FQGNSA, per germline. CDR3 length: 16 amino acids. Trimming stripped 5 bases from V and 3 bases from J, with 17 bases between. The CDR3 protein is CASSPGRVQSNQPQHF. The CDR3, as DNA: TGTGCCAGCAGCCCTGGGCGGGTCCAGTCCAATCAGCCCCAGCATTTT.

The chain couples TRBV10-3 to TRBJ2-3; tentatively, D is TRBD1 or TRBD2 (5 bases each). The V gene's germline CDR1 is ENHRY and CDR2 SYGVKD. The V end lost 5 bases, the J end lost 0 bases, and 12 bases lay between the germline ends. The CDR3 loop spans 15 amino acids. This CDR3 reads CAISPGATSTDTQYF. CDR3 nucleotide sequence: TGTGCCATCAGTCCCGGGGCAACTAGCACAGATACGCAGTATTTT.

The chain has TRBV29-1 and TRBJ2-7, with D perhaps TRBD1 or TRBD2 (5 bases each). Germline lookup yields CDR1 SQVTM and CDR2 ANQGSEA. V was cut by 4 bases and J by 4 bases, with 17 bases left in between. This CDR3 is built from 14 residues. For the CDR3, the DNA is TGCAGCGTTGGGACATCCGGGACCGCGTACGAGCAGTACTTC. Protein: CSVGTSGTAYEQYF.

The gene calls are TRBV2 and TRBJ2-7, with a possible D match to TRBD1 (5 bases). CDR3 length: 15 residues. Germline loops: CDR1 SNHLY, CDR2 FYNNEI. Trimming removed 6 bases from V and 1 base from J, with 16 bases in between. This CDR3 reads CASRTDIALSYEQYF. DNA of the CDR3: TGTGCCAGCAGGACAGACATCGCCCTATCCTACGAGCAGTACTTC.

The CDR3 region is CAWSGADRRGSGANVLTF. CDR3 nucleotide sequence: TGTGCCTGGAGTGGGGCGGACCGGCGGGGTTCTGGGGCCAACGTCCTGACTTTC. The chain carries TRBV30 and TRBJ2-6; D might be TRBD2 (6 bases). Germline V gene sequence: CDR1 GTSNPN, CDR2 SVGIG (reference sequence). This CDR3 has 18 residues. V was pared by 1 base and J by 1 base, with 17 bases between.

J is TRBJ1-5 and V is TRBV19, with 8 bases identical to TRBD1. Trimming cost V 8 bases and J 5 bases; bases outside gene matches: 8. There are 14 residues in the CDR3. CDR1 and CDR2 from the germline V gene are LNHDA and SQIVND (reference sequence). This chain's CDR3 is CASSGTGGHQPQHF. CDR3 nucleotides: TGTGCCAGTTCCGGGACAGGCGGGCATCAGCCCCAGCATTTT.

This chain links TRBV12-3 or TRBV12-4 with TRBJ2-5; tentatively, D is TRBD1 (5 bases). V was shortened by 0 bases and J by 7 bases, with 15 bases between the two germline ends. The CDR3 has 15 amino acids. CDR3 residues: CASSLAGQGLGTQYF. The CDR3 bases are TGTGCCAGCAGTTTAGCCGGACAAGGCCTCGGGACCCAGTACTTC.

The CDR3 spells CASSRRQAGADTQYF. CDR3 sequence (DNA): TGTGCCAGCAGTAGGCGACAGGCTGGGGCAGATACGCAGTATTTT. The chain links TRBV6-5 to TRBJ2-3; D is perhaps TRBD1 (6 bases). V was cut by 5 bases and J by 4 bases, with 16 bases left in between. Germline loops: CDR1 MNHEY, CDR2 SVGAGI. This CDR3 has 15 amino acids.

This sequence joins TRBV3-1 and TRBJ2-3, with TRBD2 matching 11 bases. V lost 5 bases and J lost 5; bases outside the gene matches: 6. The CDR3 is 15 residues long. The germline V gene has CDR1 LGHDT and CDR2 YNNKEL (reference sequence). The CDR3 here is CASSSTSGVRDTQYF. The CDR3 coding sequence is TGTGCCAGCAGCTCGACTAGCGGGGTGAGAGATACGCAGTATTTT.

The chain uses TRBV29-1 and TRBJ1-5, with a possible D match to TRBD1 (6 bases). The CDR3 length is 15 residues. Germline V CDR1 and CDR2: SQVTM, ANQGSEA. V gave up 3 bases and J gave up 7 bases, with 19 bases separating them. CDR3 sequence (DNA): TGCAGCGTTGACGAAACAGGGTCAAGGGGGCAGCCCCAGCATTTT. Amino acid sequence: CSVDETGSRGQPQHF.

The gene calls are TRBV6-2 or TRBV6-3 and TRBJ2-3; 7 bases agree with TRBD1. CDR3 length: 15 amino acids. The V gene end was trimmed by 3 bases and the J gene end by 2 bases; junction bases not matched to a gene: 5. The V gene's germline CDR1 is MNHEY and CDR2 SVGEGT. The CDR3 region is CASSYLRGHTDTQYF. The CDR3 region has the DNA TGTGCCAGCAGTTATTTGAGGGGGCACACAGATACGCAGTATTTT.

The rearrangement links TRBV7-2 to TRBJ2-7; perhaps TRBD2 as D (7 bases). The CDR3 extends over 15 amino acids. Trimming stripped 1 base from V and 0 bases from J, with 10 bases between. CDR1 SGHTA and CDR2 FQGNSA come from the germline V gene. This CDR3 reads CASSLGGGYSYEQYF. The CDR3 DNA reads TGTGCCAGCAGCTTAGGCGGGGGCTACTCCTACGAGCAGTACTTC.

V and J are TRBV20-1 and TRBJ2-7; D might be TRBD2 (6 bases). Germline CDR1 DFQATT, CDR2 SNEGSKA (reference sequence). The CDR3 has 12 amino acids. The V end lost 7 bases, the J end lost 3 bases, and 13 bases lay between the germline ends. CDR3 DNA sequence: TGCAGTGTGAGTGGGGGGATCTACGAGCAGTACTTC. Encoded protein: CSVSGGIYEQYF.

The chain combines TRBV7-6 with TRBJ2-1, with D unresolved. The CDR3 runs 18 residues. V lost 0 bases and J 4 bases, leaving 19 bases between the germline ends. Germline CDR1 SGHVS, CDR2 FNYEAQ. CDR3 amino acids: CASSLAWQVVGSYNEQFF. The CDR3 nucleotides are TGTGCCAGCAGCTTAGCGTGGCAGGTAGTGGGGTCTTACAATGAGCAGTTCTTC.

The rearrangement joins TRBV12-3 or TRBV12-4 to TRBJ1-2; 7 bases line up with TRBD1. After removal of 6 bases from V and 6 bases from J, the junction contained 7 bases not matched to a gene. The CDR3 contains 13 residues. CDR3: CASSPTGIDGYTF. The CDR3, as DNA: TGTGCCAGCAGCCCGACAGGGATAGATGGCTACACCTTC.

The chain has TRBV20-1 and TRBJ1-5; D unresolved. Germline CDR1 DFQATT, CDR2 SNEGSKA (reference sequence). This CDR3 region has 15 residues. V lost 6 bases, J lost 0 bases, and 15 bases lay in between. This CDR3 is CSARTPGDSNQPQHF. CDR3 DNA: TGCAGTGCGAGGACCCCGGGAGATAGCAATCAGCCCCAGCATTTT.

The V gene is TRBV30, the J gene TRBJ1-1; possible D gene TRBD1, 5 bases. With 4 bases removed from V and 3 bases from J, the gap between germline ends came to 12 bases. From germline, CDR1 is GTSNPN and CDR2 SVGIG (reference sequence). This CDR3 is 13 amino acids long. The CDR3 loop reads CAWKGDSYTEAFF. The CDR3 coding sequence is TGTGCCTGGAAGGGAGACAGTTACACTGAAGCTTTCTTT.

The rearrangement links TRBV7-9 to TRBJ2-1, with D possibly being TRBD1 (6 bases). The germline V gene has CDR1 SEHNR and CDR2 FQNEAQ (reference sequence). This CDR3 is 14 amino acids long. V was trimmed by 1 base and J by 4 bases, leaving 8 bases between them. The CDR3 reads CASSLGRGYNEQFF. The DNA of the CDR3 is TGTGCCAGCAGCTTAGGCAGGGGATACAATGAGCAGTTCTTC. Using reference TRBV7-9 and TRBJ2-1 for the parts outside the CDR3, the full variable domain is DTGVSQNPRHKITKRGQNVTFRCDPISEHNRLYWYRQTLGQGPEFLTYFQNEAQLEKSRLLSDRFSAERPKGSFSTLEIQRTEQGDSAMYLCASSLGRGYNEQFFGPGTRLTVL.

This chain links TRBV20-1 with TRBJ1-2; 10 bases line up with TRBD1. V was clipped by 6 bases and J by 0 bases; unmatched bases: 1. The CDR3 extends over 13 amino acids. Germline assignment: CDR1 DFQATT and CDR2 SNEGSKA (reference sequence). The CDR3 sequence: CSAGQGTNYGYTF. The DNA for the CDR3 is TGCAGTGCGGGACAGGGGACTAACTATGGCTACACCTTC.

The chain recombines TRBV12-3 or TRBV12-4 with TRBJ2-7, with D maybe TRBD1 (6 bases). The CDR3 length is 12 residues. Trimming left V 7 bases short and J 6 bases short, with 13 bases between. CDR3 sequence reads: CASTSGVGEQYF. In nucleotides, the CDR3 is TGTGCCAGCACTTCAGGGGTCGGCGAGCAGTACTTC.

The J gene is TRBJ1-5, the V gene TRBV30; TRBD1 agrees at 8 bases. V trimming: 0 bases; J trimming: 4 bases; junction bases outside the gene matches: 8. Germline-derived CDR1 and CDR2 are GTSNPN and SVGIG (reference sequence). This CDR3 has 16 residues. The CDR3 sequence is CAWSVAPGQENQPQHF. In DNA form, the CDR3 reads TGTGCCTGGAGTGTAGCTCCGGGACAGGAAAATCAGCCCCAGCATTTT.